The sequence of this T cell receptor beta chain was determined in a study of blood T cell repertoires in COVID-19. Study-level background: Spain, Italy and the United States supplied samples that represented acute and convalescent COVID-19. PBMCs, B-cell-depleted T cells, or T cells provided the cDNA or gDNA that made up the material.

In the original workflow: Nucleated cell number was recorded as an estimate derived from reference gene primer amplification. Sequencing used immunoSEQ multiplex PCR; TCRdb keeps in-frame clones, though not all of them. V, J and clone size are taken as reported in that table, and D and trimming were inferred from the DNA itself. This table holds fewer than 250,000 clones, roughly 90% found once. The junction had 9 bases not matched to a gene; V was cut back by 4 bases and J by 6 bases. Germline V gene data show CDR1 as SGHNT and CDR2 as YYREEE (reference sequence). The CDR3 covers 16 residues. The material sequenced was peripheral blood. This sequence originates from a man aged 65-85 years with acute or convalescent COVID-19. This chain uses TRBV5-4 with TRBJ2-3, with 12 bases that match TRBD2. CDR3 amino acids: CASSPRLAGVADTQYF. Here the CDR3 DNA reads TGTGCCAGCAGCCCGCGACTAGCGGGAGTGGCGGATACGCAGTATTTT.